The rows below give T cell receptor beta chains drawn from one sample of a study of cytomegalovirus exposure and HLA in healthy donors. This table comes from immunoSEQ multiplex PCR, and its TCRdb copy is limited to in-frame clones, with some not included. This sample has some 120,000 clones, with roughly 80% found just once. What was sequenced was PBMCs. The receptors derive from a man in his thirties or forties in good health and CMV-seropositive. CDR3s include the opening cysteine and the closing phenylalanine or tryptophan. A D gene is named only where the DNA matches it firmly. Some rows have no size entry. The others give once, few or many, or a class for an expanded clone.

D gene,clone size,V gene,J gene,CDR3 DNA,CDR3 protein
NA,NA,TRBV6-1,TRBJ2-3,TGTGCCAGCACCTATCGGGGTGGCACAGATACGCAGTATTTT,CASTYRGGTDTQYF
NA,NA,TRBV7-9,TRBJ2-2,TGTGCCAGCAGCCCGGGGTCCGCGGCGGGGGAGCTGTTTTTT,CASSPGSAAGELFF
NA,NA,TRBV19,TRBJ1-2,TGTGCCAGTAGTACGGACAGAAGGGGCTATGGCTACACCTTC,CASSTDRRGYGYTF
NA,NA,TRBV6-1,TRBJ1-4,TGTGCCAGCATGCGGGCAGGAAGCGCTGAAAAACTGTTTTTT,CASMRAGSAEKLFF
TRBD1,NA,TRBV19,TRBJ2-3,TGTGCCAGTAGTATAATCCCCCCAGGACAGGGGGCCCCAGATACGCAGTATTTT,CASSIIPPGQGAPDTQYF
TRBD2,NA,TRBV7-3,TRBJ2-1,TGTGCCAGCAGCTCACTAGCGGGGGGGATGGATGAGCAGTTCTTC,CASSSLAGGMDEQFF
TRBD1,NA,TRBV5-1,TRBJ1-2,TGCGCCAGCAGGTTGGAACCCGCGGGACAGGCCTCTCATGTTGGCTACACCTTC,CASRLEPAGQASHVGYTF
NA,few,TRBV5-4,TRBJ1-2,TGTGCCAGCAGCCGGACAGAACGGTATGGCTACACCTTC,CASSRTERYGYTF
NA,NA,TRBV10-3,TRBJ2-7,TGTGCCATCAAACGGGACACAGCCTACGAGCAGTACTTC,CAIKRDTAYEQYF
TRBD2,NA,TRBV7-8,TRBJ2-3,TGTGCCAGCAGCTCTAGCGGGGGGGCGATTATCACAGATACGCAGTATTTT,CASSSSGGAIITDTQYF
NA,NA,TRBV27,TRBJ2-5,TGTGCCAGCAGTTCCAGGGCTCCGAGGGGGGAGACCCAGTACTTC,CASSSRAPRGETQYF
TRBD2,NA,TRBV5-1,TRBJ2-7,TGCGCCAGCAGCGGGACTAGCGCATCCTACGAGCAGTACTTC,CASSGTSASYEQYF
NA,NA,TRBV29-1,TRBJ2-3,TGCAGCGTTGCGAACTCACGCACAGATACGCAGTATTTT,CSVANSRTDTQYF
NA,once,TRBV5-4,TRBJ2-5,TGTGCCAGCAGCTTGGCTATCCAGGGGTTTGAAGAGACCCAGTACTTC,CASSLAIQGFEETQYF
NA,NA,TRBV6-5,TRBJ2-1,TGTGCCAGCAGTTTGGGGGGAACACTATCCTACAATGAGCAGTTCTTC,CASSLGGTLSYNEQFF
NA,NA,TRBV6-1,TRBJ1-5,TGTGCCAGCAGTGAACTTAGTAGTGGCAATCAGCCCCAGCATTTT,CASSELSSGNQPQHF
NA,NA,TRBV18,TRBJ2-1,TGTGCCAGCTCACCACCTTTAGGCCTAGTGAATGAGCAGTTCTTC,CASSPPLGLVNEQFF
TRBD1,NA,TRBV14,TRBJ2-1,TGTGCCAGCAGCCAAAGTTTACAGGGGGCGCAGTTCTTC,CASSQSLQGAQFF
NA,NA,TRBV19,TRBJ2-1,TGTGCCAGTAGTGCCCCGGGACACGCCCAGAACAATGAGCAGTTCTTC,CASSAPGHAQNNEQFF
TRBD1,NA,TRBV5-8,TRBJ2-1,TGTGCCAGCAGTCCGAACCGGGACAGAGCCTACAATGAGCAGTTCTTC,CASSPNRDRAYNEQFF
NA,NA,TRBV5-6,TRBJ2-5,TGTGCCAGCAAAATTTGGGGGGTCGACGGGGTCGTCCAAGAGACCCAGTACTTC,CASKIWGVDGVVQETQYF
NA,few,TRBV6-1,TRBJ2-1,TGTGCCAGCAGTGAAGAAGCGGGCTCCTACAATGAGCAGTTCTTC,CASSEEAGSYNEQFF
NA,NA,TRBV5-6,TRBJ2-2,TGTGCCAGCAGCTTATTCACAGGGGGGGCTTCGAACACCGGGGAGCTGTTTTTT,CASSLFTGGASNTGELFF
TRBD2,NA,TRBV9,TRBJ2-1,TGTGCCAGCAGCGTAGGAAGCGGGGTCGAATACAATGAGCAGTTCTTC,CASSVGSGVEYNEQFF
NA,NA,TRBV2,TRBJ1-6,TGTGCCAGCAGTGAAATGGGAGAGGAAAATTCACCCCTCCACTTT,CASSEMGEENSPLHF
TRBD1,NA,TRBV18,TRBJ2-1,TGTGCCAGCTCACTAACCGGGACAGGGGTAGCGGGCATCAATGAGCAGTTCTTC,CASSLTGTGVAGINEQFF
NA,NA,TRBV6-5,TRBJ1-1,TGTGCCAGTACAGGGAGCTCGAACACTGAAGCTTTCTTT,CASTGSSNTEAFF
NA,NA,TRBV6-1,TRBJ2-7,TGTGCCAGCAGTGAACCGCAGGGAAACTACGAGCAGTACTTC,CASSEPQGNYEQYF
TRBD1,NA,TRBV7-9,TRBJ1-6,TGTGCCAGCCGACAGGGTTCATTATACTCACCCCTCCACTTT,CASRQGSLYSPLHF
NA,NA,TRBV5-1,TRBJ2-1,TGCGCCAGCAGCTCCCTAGGTATCGCTGAGCAGTTCTTC,CASSSLGIAEQFF
TRBD2,NA,TRBV15,TRBJ2-5,TGTGCCACCAGCGCTTCGTTTTCTAGCGGCAAAGAGACCCAGTACTTC,CATSASFSSGKETQYF
NA,NA,TRBV20-1,TRBJ2-3,TGCAGTGCGGCTTATACAGATACGCAGTATTTT,CSAAYTDTQYF